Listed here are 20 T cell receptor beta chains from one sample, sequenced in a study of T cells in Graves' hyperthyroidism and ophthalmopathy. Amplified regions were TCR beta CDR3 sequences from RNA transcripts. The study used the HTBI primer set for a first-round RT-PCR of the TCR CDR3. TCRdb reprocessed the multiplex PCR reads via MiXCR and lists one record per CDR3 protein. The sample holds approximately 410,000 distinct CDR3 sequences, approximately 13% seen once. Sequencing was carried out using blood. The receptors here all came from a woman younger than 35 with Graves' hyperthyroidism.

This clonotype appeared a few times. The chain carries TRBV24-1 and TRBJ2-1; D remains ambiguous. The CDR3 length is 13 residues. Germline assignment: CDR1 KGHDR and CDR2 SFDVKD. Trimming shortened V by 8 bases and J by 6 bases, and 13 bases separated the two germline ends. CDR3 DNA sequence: TGTGCCACCAATGACCGGCAAGCCAATGAGCAGTTCTTC. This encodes CATNDRQANEQFF.

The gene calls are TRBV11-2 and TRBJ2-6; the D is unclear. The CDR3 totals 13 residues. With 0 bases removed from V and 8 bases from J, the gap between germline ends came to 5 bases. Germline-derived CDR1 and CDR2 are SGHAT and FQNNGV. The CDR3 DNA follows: TGTGCCAGCAGCTTAGACAGTCCCAACGTCCTGACTTTC. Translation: CASSLDSPNVLTF.

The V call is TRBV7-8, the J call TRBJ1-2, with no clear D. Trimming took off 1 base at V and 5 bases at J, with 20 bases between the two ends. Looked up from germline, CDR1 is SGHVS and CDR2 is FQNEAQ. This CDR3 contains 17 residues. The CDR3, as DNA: TGTGCCAGCAGCTTAGGGCCCCCCCTAGTCGCTGGTTATGGCTACACCTTC. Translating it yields CASSLGPPLVAGYGYTF.

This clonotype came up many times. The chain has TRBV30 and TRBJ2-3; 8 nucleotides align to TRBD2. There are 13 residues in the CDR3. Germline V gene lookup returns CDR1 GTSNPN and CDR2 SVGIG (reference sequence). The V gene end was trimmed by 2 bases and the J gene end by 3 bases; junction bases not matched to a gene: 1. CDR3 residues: CAWSPSGTDTQYF. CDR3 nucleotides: TGTGCCTGGAGTCCTAGCGGGACAGATACGCAGTATTTT.

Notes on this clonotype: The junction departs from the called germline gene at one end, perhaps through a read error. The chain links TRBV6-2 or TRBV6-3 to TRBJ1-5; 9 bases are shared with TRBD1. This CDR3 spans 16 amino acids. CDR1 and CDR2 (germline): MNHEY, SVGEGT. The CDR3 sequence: CASSHSWTGGNQPQHF. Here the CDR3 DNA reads TGTGCCAGCAGTCACTCCTGGACAGGGGGCAATCAGCCCCAGCATTTT.

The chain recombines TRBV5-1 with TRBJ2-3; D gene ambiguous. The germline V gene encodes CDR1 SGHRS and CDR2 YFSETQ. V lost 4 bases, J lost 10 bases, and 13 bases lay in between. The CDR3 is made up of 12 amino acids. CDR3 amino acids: CASSLSPRAQYF. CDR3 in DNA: TGCGCCAGCAGCCTTAGCCCTAGGGCGCAGTATTTT.

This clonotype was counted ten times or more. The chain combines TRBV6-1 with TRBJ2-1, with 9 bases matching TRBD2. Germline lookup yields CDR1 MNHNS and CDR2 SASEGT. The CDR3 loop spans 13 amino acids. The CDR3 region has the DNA TGTGCTACAAGAGCGGGAGGAGATGATGAGCAGTTCTTC. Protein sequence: CATRAGGDDEQFF.

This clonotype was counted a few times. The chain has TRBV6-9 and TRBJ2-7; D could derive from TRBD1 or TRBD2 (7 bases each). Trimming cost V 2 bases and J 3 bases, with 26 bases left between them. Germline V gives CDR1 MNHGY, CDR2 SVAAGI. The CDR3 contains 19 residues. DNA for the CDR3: TGTGCCAGCAGTTATGCGGGACAGCGGGACGGCGCGACTGGCTACGAGCAGTACTTC. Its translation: CASSYAGQRDGATGYEQYF.

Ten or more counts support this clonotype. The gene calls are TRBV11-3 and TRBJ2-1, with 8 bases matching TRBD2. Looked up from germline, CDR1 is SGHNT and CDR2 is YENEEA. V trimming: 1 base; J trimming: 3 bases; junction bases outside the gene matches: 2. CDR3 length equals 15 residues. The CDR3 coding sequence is TGTGCCAGCAGCTTAGTAGCGGGAAGCTACAATGAGCAGTTCTTC. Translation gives CASSLVAGSYNEQFF.

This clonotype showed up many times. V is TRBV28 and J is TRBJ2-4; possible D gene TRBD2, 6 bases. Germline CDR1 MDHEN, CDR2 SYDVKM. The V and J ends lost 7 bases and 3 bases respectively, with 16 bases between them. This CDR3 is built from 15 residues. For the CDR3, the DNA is TGTGCCAGCACCCTAGCTAGCGTCGACAAAAACATTCAGTACTTC. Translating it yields CASTLASVDKNIQYF.

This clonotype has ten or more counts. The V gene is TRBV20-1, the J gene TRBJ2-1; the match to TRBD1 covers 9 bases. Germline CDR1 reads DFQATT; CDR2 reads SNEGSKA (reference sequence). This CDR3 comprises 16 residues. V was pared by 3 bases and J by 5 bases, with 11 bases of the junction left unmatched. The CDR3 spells CSARVPGTGLHNEQFF. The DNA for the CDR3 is TGCAGTGCTAGGGTCCCCGGGACAGGGCTTCACAATGAGCAGTTCTTC.

The CDR3 nucleotides are TGTGCCAGCAGCTCTAGACTAGCGTTCTATGAGCAGTTCTTC. This gives the protein CASSSRLAFYEQFF. This rearrangement joins TRBV11-2 to TRBJ2-1; 8 nucleotides align to TRBD2. J lost 8 bases, V lost 4 bases, and 7 bases had no gene match. This CDR3 has 14 residues. Germline V gives CDR1 SGHAT, CDR2 FQNNGV.

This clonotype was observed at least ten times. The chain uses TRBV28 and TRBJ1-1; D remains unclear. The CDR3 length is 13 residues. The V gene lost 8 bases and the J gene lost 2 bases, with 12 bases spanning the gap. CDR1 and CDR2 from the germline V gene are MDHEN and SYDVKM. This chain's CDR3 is CASRATLNTEAFF. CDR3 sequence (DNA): TGTGCCAGCCGGGCCACCTTAAACACTGAAGCTTTCTTT. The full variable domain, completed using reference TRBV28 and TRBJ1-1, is DVKVTQSSRYLVKRTGEKVFLECVQDMDHENMFWYRQDPGLGLRLIYFSYDVKMKEKGDIPEGYSVSREKKERFSLILESASTNQTSMYLCASRATLNTEAFFGQGTRLTVV.

The CDR3, as DNA: TGCAGTGCTACGCTGGCGGGAGGGCCGAGGGGCAATGAGCAGTTCTTC. This translates into CSATLAGGPRGNEQFF. The chain joins TRBV20-1 to TRBJ2-1, with 9 bases matching TRBD2. V was clipped by 4 bases and J by 6 bases; unmatched bases: 13. Looked up from germline, CDR1 is DFQATT and CDR2 is SNEGSKA (reference sequence). The CDR3 sequence is 16 residues long.

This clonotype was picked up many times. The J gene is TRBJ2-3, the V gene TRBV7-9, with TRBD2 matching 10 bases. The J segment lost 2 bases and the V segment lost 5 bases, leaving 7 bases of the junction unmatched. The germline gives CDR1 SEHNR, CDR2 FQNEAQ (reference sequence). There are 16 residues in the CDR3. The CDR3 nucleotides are TGTGCCAGCAGCCGACGGACTAGCGGAATCACAGATACGCAGTATTTT. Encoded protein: CASSRRTSGITDTQYF. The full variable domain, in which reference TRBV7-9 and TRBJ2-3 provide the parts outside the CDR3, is DTGVSQNPRHKITKRGQNVTFRCDPISEHNRLYWYRQTLGQGPEFLTYFQNEAQLEKSRLLSDRFSAERPKGSFSTLEIQRTEQGDSAMYLCASSRRTSGITDTQYFGPGTRLTVL.

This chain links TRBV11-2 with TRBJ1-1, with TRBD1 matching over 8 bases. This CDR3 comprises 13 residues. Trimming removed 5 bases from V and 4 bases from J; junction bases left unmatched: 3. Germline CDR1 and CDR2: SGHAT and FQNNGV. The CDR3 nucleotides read TGTGCCAGCAGCGACAGGGGAATCACTGAAGCTTTCTTT. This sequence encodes CASSDRGITEAFF.

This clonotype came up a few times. CDR3: CASRRGTGASGYTF. The CDR3 DNA reads TGTGCCAGCAGACGTGGGACAGGGGCTTCTGGCTACACCTTC. The rearrangement uses TRBV13 and TRBJ1-2, with 10 nucleotides matching TRBD1. CDR3 length: 14 amino acids. J gave up 7 bases and V 6 bases, and 8 bases lay outside the gene matches. Germline V gene lookup returns CDR1 PRHDT and CDR2 FYEKMQ (reference sequence).

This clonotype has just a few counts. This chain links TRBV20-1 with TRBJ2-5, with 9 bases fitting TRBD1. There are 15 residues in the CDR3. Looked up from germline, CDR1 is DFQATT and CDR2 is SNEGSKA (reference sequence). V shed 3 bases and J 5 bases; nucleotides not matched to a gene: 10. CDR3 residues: CSARGGTGRGETQYF. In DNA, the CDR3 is TGCAGTGCTAGGGGGGGGACAGGGAGAGGCGAGACCCAGTACTTC.

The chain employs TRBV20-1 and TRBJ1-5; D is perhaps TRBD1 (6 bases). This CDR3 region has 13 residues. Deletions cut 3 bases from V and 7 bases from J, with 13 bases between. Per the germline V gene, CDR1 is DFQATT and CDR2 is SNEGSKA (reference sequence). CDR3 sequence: CSASVGGLQPQHF. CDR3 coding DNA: TGCAGTGCTAGTGTCGGGGGGCTGCAGCCCCAGCATTTT.

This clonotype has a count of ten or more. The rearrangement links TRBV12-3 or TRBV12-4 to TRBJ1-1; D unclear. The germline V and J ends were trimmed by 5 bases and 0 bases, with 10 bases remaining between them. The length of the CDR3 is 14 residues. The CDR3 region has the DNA TGTGCCAGCAGTCCAGTACGGTTGAACACTGAAGCTTTCTTT. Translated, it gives CASSPVRLNTEAFF.